These 3 T cell receptor beta chains share one sample of origin, sequenced in a study of blood T cell repertoires in COVID-19 (dated by TCRdb to 2020 to 2021). The protocol used for the library was the immunoSEQ multiplex PCR assay. TCRdb holds this immuneACCESS table with in-frame rearrangements only. Some clones are missing; in checked studies, unresolved V genes explain under half, and the rest has no known cause. The sample table shows under 150,000 clones, and around 81% are seen once. The leading ten clones occupy about 3.2% of the sample. Material: peripheral blood. These receptors all come from a woman aged 40 to 50 with active or convalescent COVID-19.

The rearrangement uses TRBV7-2 and TRBJ1-1; D is unresolved. This CDR3 region has 16 residues. Trimming took 5 bases from V and 4 from J, leaving 20 bases between them. Germline CDR1 reads SGHTA; CDR2 reads FQGNSA. CDR3 bases: TGTGCCAGCAGCCCCTCTGGCCGAAAGAGCGGCACTGAAGCTTTCTTT. Protein product: CASSPSGRKSGTEAFF.

The chain combines TRBV10-1 with TRBJ1-4; 8 bases are a match to TRBD1. V trimming: 3 bases; J trimming: 8 bases; junction bases outside the gene matches: 5. The length of the CDR3 is 14 residues. Germline CDR1 and CDR2: WNHNN and SYGVQD (reference sequence). In DNA, the CDR3 is TGCGCCAGCAGTGACGGCAGGGGGCGCGAAAAACTGTTTTTT. Translating it yields CASSDGRGREKLFF.

V gene TRBV28 combines with J gene TRBJ2-7; the D gene is possibly TRBD2 (6 bases). The CDR3 sequence is 13 residues long. In germline, CDR1 is MDHEN, CDR2 SYDVKM. Trimming removed 8 bases from V and 4 bases from J, with 15 bases in between. DNA of the CDR3: TGTGCCAGCCGCCAGGGCGGGGCTTACGAGCAGTACTTC. Translated: CASRQGGAYEQYF.